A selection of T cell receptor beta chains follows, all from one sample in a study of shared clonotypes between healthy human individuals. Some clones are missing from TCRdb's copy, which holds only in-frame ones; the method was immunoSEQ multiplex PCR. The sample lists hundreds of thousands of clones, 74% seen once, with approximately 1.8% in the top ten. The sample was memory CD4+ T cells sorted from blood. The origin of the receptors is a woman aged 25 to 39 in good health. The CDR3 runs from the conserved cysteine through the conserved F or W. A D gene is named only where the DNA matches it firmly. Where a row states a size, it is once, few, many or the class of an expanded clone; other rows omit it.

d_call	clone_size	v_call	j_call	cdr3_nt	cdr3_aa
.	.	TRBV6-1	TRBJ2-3	TGTGCCAGCACTGTCAAGAATACGCAGTATTTT	CASTVKNTQYF
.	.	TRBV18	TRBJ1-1	TGTGCCAGCTCACCAAGCCCGGACACTGAAGCTTTCTTT	CASSPSPDTEAFF
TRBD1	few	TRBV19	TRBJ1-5	TGTGCCAGTAGTATCATACAGGGGAGAGGAAGCAATCAGCCCCAGCATTTT	CASSIIQGRGSNQPQHF
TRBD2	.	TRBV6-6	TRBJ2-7	TGTGCCAGCAGTTACTCATTGCCTAGCGGCTACGAGCAGTACTTC	CASSYSLPSGYEQYF
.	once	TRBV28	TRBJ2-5	TGTGCCAGCAGTTTGGGTAGCGGATTGTACCAAGAGACCCAGTACTTC	CASSLGSGLYQETQYF
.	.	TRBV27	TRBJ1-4	TGTGCCAGCAGTCCTAGGGGGAGGGGGAATGAAAAACTGTTTTTT	CASSPRGRGNEKLFF
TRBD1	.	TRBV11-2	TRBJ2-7	TGTGCCAGCAGCTTAGCGGGACAGGGAACCTACGAGCAGTACTTC	CASSLAGQGTYEQYF
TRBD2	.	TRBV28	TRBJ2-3	TGTGCCAGCAGGTCCGGGGGGGCTGGCACAGATACGCAGTATTTT	CASRSGGAGTDTQYF
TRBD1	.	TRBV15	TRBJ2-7	TGTGCCACCAGCAGGGATACAGGGGGCGCCTCCGAGCAGTACTTC	CATSRDTGGASEQYF
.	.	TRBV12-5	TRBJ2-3	TGTGCTAGTGGTTTGCGGCTCACAGATACGCAGTATTTT	CASGLRLTDTQYF
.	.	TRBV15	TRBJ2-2	TGTGCCACCAGCAGAGATCGTGCCGGGGAGCTGTTTTTT	CATSRDRAGELFF
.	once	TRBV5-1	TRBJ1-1	TGCGCCAGCAGCTTGGTGTCTCCAGGGAACACTGAAGCTTTCTTT	CASSLVSPGNTEAFF
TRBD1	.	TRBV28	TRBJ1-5	TGTGCCAGCAGGTATCCGGGACAGGGTATTCAGCCCCAGCATTTT	CASRYPGQGIQPQHF
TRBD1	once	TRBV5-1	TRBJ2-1	TGCGCCAGCAGCCAGGACTTAGCCGGGACAGACAAGAGAAGCTCCTACAATGAGCAGTTCTTC	CASSQDLAGTDKRSSYNEQFF
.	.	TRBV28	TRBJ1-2	TGTGCCAGCAGTTTAGGATGGGGAAACTATGGCTACACCTTC	CASSLGWGNYGYTF
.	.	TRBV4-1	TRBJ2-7	TGCGCCAGCAGCCAAGGACGGAGTCCGACTTACGAGCAGTACTTC	CASSQGRSPTYEQYF
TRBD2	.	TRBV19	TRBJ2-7	TGTGCCAGTAGCGGGACTAGCGGCCTCTCCTACGAGCAGTACTTC	CASSGTSGLSYEQYF
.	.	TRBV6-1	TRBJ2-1	TGTGCCAGCAGTGGGAGTCCCGGTAATGAGCAGTTCTTC	CASSGSPGNEQFF
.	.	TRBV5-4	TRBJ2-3	TGTGCCAGCAGCTTGTACTCAGGGATCGGAGATACGCAGTATTTT	CASSLYSGIGDTQYF
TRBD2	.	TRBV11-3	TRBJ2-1	TGTGCCCCGCGGCCAATTGCAGCGGGGAACAATGAGCAGTTCTTC	CAPRPIAAGNNEQFF
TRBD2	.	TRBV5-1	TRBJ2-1	TGCGCCAGCAGCTCGGGACTAGCGGGATACAATGAGCAGTTCTTC	CASSSGLAGYNEQFF
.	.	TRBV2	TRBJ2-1	TGTGCCAGCAGTGAATTGCGGCGGAATGGCAATGAGCAGTTCTTC	CASSELRRNGNEQFF
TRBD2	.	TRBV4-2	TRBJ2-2	TGTGCCAGCAGCCGGGGGGAACTAGCGGTCCCGGAGCTGTTTTTT	CASSRGELAVPELFF
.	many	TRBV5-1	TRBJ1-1	TGCGCCAGCAGAATCCAAGCCAGGTGGGACACTGAAGCTTTCTTT	CASRIQARWDTEAFF
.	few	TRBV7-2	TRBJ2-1	TGTGCCAGCAGCTTAGGAGGCGGCTTCTACAATGAGCAGTTCTTC	CASSLGGGFYNEQFF
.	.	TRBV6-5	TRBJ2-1	TGTGCCAGCAGTTACTCCCGGGGCTCGGAGCAGTTCTTC	CASSYSRGSEQFF
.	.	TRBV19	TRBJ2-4	TGTGCCAGTAGTATAGAACAGCTGATTGGGATTCAGTACTTC	CASSIEQLIGIQYF
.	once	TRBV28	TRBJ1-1	TGTGCCAGCAGTAGCATGATGAACACTGAAGCTTTCTTT	CASSSMMNTEAFF
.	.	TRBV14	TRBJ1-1	TGTGCCAGCAGCCAAGCCGGGCAGGGAGGACTTGAAGCTTTCTTT	CASSQAGQGGLEAFF
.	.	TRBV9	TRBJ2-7	TGTGCCAGCAGCATAAGAGAACAGGGCTACGAGCAGTACTTC	CASSIREQGYEQYF
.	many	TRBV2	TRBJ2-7	TGTGCCAGCACCCCCCCCACAGGAGCCGCCTACGAGCAGTACTTC	CASTPPTGAAYEQYF
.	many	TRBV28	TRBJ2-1	TGTGCAACAGTGACTCTCAATGAGCAGTTCTTC	CATVTLNEQFF
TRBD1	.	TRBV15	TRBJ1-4	TGTGCCACCAGCGTTGGACAGGGGGCAACTAATGAAAAACTGTTTTTT	CATSVGQGATNEKLFF
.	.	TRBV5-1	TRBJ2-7	TGCGCCAGCAGCCCTACAGGGAACTACGAGCAGTACTTC	CASSPTGNYEQYF
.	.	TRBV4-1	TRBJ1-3	TGCGCCAGCAGCCAAGACCACGGGACCGCGGGAAACACCATATATTTT	CASSQDHGTAGNTIYF
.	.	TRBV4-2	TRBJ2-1	TGTGCCAGCAGCGGGGCCCTGACAGGACCCAATGAGCAGTTCTTC	CASSGALTGPNEQFF
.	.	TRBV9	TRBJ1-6	TGTGCCAGCAGCGTCAACAGGGCTAATTCACCCCTCCACTTT	CASSVNRANSPLHF
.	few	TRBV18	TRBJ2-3	TGTGCCAGTAAGACCCGCACAGATACGCAGTATTTT	CASKTRTDTQYF
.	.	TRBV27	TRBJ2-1	TGTGCCAGCAGTTTTCTGGCGAGGACCTACAATGAGCAGTTCTTC	CASSFLARTYNEQFF
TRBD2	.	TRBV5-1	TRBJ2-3	TGCGCCAGCAGCTTGGGGGCGGGAGTGGAAGATACGCAGTATTTT	CASSLGAGVEDTQYF
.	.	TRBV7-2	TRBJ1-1	TGTGCCAGCAGCTTAAGCCCGCGGGGAGCGACTGAAGCTTTCTTT	CASSLSPRGATEAFF
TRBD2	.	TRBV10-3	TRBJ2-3	TGTGCCATTGGACTAGGCATTGGCACAGATACGCAGTATTTT	CAIGLGIGTDTQYF
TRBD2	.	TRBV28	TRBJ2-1	TGTGCCAGCAGTTTTGCGAGGACTAGCGGCAATGAGCAGTTCTTC	CASSFARTSGNEQFF
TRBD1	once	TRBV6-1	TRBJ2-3	TGTGCCAGCAGTACGAGGGGGCAAGATACGCAGTATTTT	CASSTRGQDTQYF
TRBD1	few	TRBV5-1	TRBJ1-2	TGCGCCAGCAGCTCCGGGACAGGGGCGTCCTATGGCTACACCTTC	CASSSGTGASYGYTF
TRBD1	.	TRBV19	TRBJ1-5	TGTGCCAGTAGTACATGGGGACAGGGGATAATTCAGCCCCAGCATTTT	CASSTWGQGIIQPQHF
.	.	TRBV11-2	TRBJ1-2	TGTGCCAGCAGCTCGATGGTTTGGGGCTACACCTTC	CASSSMVWGYTF
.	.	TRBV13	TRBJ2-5	TGTGCCAGCAGCCCGAGCCTAGGGCAAGAGACCCAGTACTTC	CASSPSLGQETQYF
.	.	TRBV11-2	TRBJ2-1	TGTGCCAGCAGCTTAAACAACAATGAGCAGTTCTTC	CASSLNNNEQFF
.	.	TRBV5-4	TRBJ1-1	TGTGCCAGCAGCTTCGGCTCCAGGGTAAAGAACACTGAAGCTTTCTTT	CASSFGSRVKNTEAFF
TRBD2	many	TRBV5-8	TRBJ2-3	TGTGCCAGCAGCCCCAGGACTAGCGGGACGGATACGCAGTATTTT	CASSPRTSGTDTQYF
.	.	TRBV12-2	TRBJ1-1	TGTGCAAGTCGCTTAGTCGGCAGGGAGATCTTGGACACTGAAGCTTTCTTT	CASRLVGREILDTEAFF
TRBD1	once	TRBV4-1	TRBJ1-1	TGCGCCAGCAGCCGAGGACAGGACAGGGCGATGAACACTGAAGCTTTCTTT	CASSRGQDRAMNTEAFF
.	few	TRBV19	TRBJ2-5	TGTGCCAGTAGTTCTGTAAACCAAGAGACCCAGTACTTC	CASSSVNQETQYF
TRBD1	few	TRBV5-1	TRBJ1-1	TGCGCCAGCAGCGATGATACCGGGACAGGGAGGGCTTTCTTT	CASSDDTGTGRAFF
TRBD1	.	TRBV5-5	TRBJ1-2	TGTGCCAGCAGCCCCGGGGGACAGGGAGGCTATGGCTACACCTTC	CASSPGGQGGYGYTF
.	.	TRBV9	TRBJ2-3	TGTGCCAGCAGCGTAGCGGGAGATGGCACAGATACGCAGTATTTT	CASSVAGDGTDTQYF
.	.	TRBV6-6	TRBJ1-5	TGTGCCAGCAGTTACTCCGGGGGAGGCCAGCCCCAGCATTTT	CASSYSGGGQPQHF
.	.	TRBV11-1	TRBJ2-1	TGTGCCAGCAGCTTAGGAGGGGCTGGCTACAATGAGCAGTTCTTC	CASSLGGAGYNEQFF